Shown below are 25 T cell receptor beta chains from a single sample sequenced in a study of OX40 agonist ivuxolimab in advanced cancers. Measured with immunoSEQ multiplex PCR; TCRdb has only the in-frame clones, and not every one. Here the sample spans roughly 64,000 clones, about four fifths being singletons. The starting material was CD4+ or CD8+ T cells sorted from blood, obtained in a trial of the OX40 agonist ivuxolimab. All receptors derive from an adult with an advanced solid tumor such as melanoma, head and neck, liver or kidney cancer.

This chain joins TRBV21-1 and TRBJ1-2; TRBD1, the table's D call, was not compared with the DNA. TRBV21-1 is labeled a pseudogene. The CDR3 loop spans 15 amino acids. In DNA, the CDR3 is TGTGCCAGCAGCAAAGTTGACAGTCTTAAATATGGCTACACCTTC. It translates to CASSKVDSLKYGYTF.

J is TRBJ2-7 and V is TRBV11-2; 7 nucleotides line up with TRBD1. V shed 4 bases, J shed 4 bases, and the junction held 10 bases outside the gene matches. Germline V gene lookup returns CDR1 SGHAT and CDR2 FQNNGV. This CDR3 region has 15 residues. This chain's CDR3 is CASSWVEQGLYEQYF. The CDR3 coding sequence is TGTGCCAGCAGCTGGGTCGAACAGGGGTTATACGAGCAGTACTTC.

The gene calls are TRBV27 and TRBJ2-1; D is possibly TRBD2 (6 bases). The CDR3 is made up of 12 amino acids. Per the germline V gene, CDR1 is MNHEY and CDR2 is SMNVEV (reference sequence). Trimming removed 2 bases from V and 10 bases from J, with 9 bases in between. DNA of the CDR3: TGTGCCAGCAGTTTAGGGGGGAGCGAGCAGTTCTTC. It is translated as CASSLGGSEQFF.

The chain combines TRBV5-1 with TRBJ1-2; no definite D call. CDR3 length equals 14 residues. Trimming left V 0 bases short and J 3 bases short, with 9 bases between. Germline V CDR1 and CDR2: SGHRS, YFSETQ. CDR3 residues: CASSLDLGDYGYTF. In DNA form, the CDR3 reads TGCGCCAGCAGCTTGGATTTGGGAGACTATGGCTACACCTTC.

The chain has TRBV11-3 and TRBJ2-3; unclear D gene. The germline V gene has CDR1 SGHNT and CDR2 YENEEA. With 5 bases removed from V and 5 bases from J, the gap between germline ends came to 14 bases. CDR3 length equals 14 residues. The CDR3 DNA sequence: TGTGCCAGCAGCCGTCTCCCCCCGGAAGATACGCAGTATTTT. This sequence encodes CASSRLPPEDTQYF.

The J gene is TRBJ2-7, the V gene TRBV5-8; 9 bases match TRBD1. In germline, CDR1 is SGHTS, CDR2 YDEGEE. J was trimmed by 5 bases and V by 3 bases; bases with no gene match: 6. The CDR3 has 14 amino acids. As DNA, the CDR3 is TGTGCCAGCAGCTGGCAGGGACAGGGCGACGAGCAGTACTTC. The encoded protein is CASSWQGQGDEQYF.

In DNA, the CDR3 is TGTGCCAGCAGCCTAATTGGGACAGCCCTTGAAGCTTTCTTT. This sequence encodes CASSLIGTALEAFF. The chain couples TRBV28 to TRBJ1-1; 7 nucleotides agree with TRBD1. The CDR3 has 14 residues. After removal of 6 bases from V and 7 bases from J, the junction contained 11 bases not matched to a gene. The V gene's germline CDR1 is MDHEN and CDR2 SYDVKM.

DNA of the CDR3: TGTGCCATTAGACCCAGGGGGTCCTCACCCCTCCACTTT. Translation: CAIRPRGSSPLHF. The chain uses TRBV7-9 and TRBJ1-6; 7 bases match TRBD1. Germline V CDR1 and CDR2: SEHNR, FQNEAQ (reference sequence). V shed 10 bases, J shed 10 bases, and the junction held 10 bases outside the gene matches. This CDR3 comprises 13 residues.

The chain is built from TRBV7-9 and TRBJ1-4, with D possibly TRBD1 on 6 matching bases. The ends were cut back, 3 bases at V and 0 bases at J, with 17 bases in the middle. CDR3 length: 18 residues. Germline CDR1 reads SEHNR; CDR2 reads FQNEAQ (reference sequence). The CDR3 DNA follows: TGTGCCAGCAGCTTGGGACAACTAGGACGGGCAACTAATGAAAAACTGTTTTTT. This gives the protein CASSLGQLGRATNEKLFF.

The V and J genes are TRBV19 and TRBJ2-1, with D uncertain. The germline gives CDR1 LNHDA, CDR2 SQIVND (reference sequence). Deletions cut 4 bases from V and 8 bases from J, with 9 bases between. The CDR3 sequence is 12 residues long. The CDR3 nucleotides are TGTGCCAGTAGTAAGATAGCCCATGAGCAGTTCTTC. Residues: CASSKIAHEQFF.

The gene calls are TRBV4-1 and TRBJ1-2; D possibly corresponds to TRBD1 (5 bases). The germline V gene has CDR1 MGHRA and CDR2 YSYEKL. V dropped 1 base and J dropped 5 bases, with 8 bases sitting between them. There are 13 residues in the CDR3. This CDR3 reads CASSQGEGYGYTF. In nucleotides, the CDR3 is TGCGCCAGCAGCCAAGGGGAGGGGTATGGCTACACCTTC.

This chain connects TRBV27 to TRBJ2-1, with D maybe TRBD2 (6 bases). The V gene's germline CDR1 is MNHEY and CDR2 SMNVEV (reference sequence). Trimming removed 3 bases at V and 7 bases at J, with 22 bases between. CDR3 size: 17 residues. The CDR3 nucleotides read TGTGCCAGCAGTTTGGGGGGTCTCGGGGGAGGTCTGAATGAGCAGTTCTTC. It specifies CASSLGGLGGGLNEQFF.

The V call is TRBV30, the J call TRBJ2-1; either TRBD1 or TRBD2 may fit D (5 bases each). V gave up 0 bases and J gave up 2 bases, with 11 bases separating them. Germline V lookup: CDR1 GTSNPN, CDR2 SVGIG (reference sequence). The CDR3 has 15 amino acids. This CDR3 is CAWSVSSGPYNEQFF. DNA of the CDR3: TGTGCCTGGAGTGTATCATCGGGGCCCTACAATGAGCAGTTCTTC.

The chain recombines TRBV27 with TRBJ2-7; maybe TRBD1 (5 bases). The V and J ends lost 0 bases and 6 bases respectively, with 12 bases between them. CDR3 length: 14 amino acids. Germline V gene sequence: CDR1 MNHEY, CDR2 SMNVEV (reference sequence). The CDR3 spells CASSLSIGVSEQYF. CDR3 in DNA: TGTGCCAGCAGTTTATCAATAGGGGTCTCCGAGCAGTACTTC.

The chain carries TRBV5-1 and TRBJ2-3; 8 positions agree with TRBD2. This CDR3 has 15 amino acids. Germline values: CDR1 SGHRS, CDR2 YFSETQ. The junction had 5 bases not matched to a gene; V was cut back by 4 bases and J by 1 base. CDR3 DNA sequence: TGCGCCAGCAGCCTGGGACTAGAGGGCACAGATACGCAGTATTTT. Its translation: CASSLGLEGTDTQYF.

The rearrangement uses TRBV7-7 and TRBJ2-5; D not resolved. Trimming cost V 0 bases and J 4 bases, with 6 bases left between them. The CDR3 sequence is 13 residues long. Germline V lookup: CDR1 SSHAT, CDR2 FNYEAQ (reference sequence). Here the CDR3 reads CASSLAARETQYF. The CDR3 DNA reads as TGTGCCAGCAGCTTAGCGGCCAGAGAGACCCAGTACTTC.

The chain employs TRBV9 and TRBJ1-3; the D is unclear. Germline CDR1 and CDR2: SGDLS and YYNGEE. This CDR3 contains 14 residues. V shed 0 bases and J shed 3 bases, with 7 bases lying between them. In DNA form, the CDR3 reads TGTGCCAGCAGCGTAGGGGGAATTGGAAACACCATATATTTT. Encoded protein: CASSVGGIGNTIYF.

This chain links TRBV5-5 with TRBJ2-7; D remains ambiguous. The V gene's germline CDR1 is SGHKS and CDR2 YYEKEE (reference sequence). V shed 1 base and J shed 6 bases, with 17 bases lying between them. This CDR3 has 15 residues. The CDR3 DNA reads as TGTGCCAGCAGCTTGATTGCAGGTACCCACCGCGAGCAGTACTTC. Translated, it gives CASSLIAGTHREQYF.

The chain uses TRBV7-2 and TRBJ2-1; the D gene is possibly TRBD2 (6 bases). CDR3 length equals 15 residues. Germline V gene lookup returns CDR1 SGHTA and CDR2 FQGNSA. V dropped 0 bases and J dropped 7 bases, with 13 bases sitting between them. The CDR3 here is CASSLATGTQNEQFF. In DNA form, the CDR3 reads TGTGCCAGCAGCTTAGCGACCGGGACTCAGAATGAGCAGTTCTTC.

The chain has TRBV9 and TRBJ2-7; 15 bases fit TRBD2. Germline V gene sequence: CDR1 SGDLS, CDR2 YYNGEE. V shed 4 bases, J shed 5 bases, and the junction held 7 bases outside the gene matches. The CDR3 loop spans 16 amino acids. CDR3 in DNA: TGTGCCAGCAGCCCGGGACTAGCGGGAGGACTGAACGAGCAGTACTTC. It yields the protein CASSPGLAGGLNEQYF.

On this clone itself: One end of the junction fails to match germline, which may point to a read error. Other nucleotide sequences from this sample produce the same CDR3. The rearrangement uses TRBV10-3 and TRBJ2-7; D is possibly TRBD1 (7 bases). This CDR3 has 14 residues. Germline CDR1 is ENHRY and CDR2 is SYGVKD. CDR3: CAISERQGGYEQYF. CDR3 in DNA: TGTGCAATCAGTGAGCGGCAGGGGGGCTACGAGCAGTACTTC.

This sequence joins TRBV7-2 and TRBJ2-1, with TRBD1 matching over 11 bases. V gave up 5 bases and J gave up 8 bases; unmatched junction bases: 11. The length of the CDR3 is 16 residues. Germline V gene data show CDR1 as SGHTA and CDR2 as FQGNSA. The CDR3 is CASSVLGQGGSYEQFF. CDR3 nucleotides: TGTGCCAGCAGCGTCCTGGGACAGGGGGGTTCATATGAGCAGTTCTTC.

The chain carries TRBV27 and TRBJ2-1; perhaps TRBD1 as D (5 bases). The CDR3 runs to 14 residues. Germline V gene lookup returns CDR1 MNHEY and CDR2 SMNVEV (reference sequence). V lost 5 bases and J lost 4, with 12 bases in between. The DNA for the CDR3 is TGTGCCAGCAGTGCCGGACAAGTTTACAATGAGCAGTTCTTC. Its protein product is CASSAGQVYNEQFF.

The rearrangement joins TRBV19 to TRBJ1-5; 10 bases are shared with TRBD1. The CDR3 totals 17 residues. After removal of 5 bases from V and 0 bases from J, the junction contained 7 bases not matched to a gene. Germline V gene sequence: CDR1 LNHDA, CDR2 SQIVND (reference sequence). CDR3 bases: TGTGCCAGTAGTGGGGGGGGACAGGGGAATAGCAATCAGCCCCAGCATTTT. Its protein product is CASSGGGQGNSNQPQHF.

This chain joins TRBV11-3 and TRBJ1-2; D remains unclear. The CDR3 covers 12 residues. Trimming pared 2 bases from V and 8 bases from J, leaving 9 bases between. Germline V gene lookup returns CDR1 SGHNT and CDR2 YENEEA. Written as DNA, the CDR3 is TGTGCCAGCAGCTTAAAATCGGTCGGCTACACCTTC. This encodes CASSLKSVGYTF.